This T cell receptor beta chain was captured by sequencing in a study of T cells in Graves' hyperthyroidism and ophthalmopathy. Whole-study results and caveats: Before onset, ophthalmopathy was predicted by the model a median approximately 6.6 months earlier.

The source material, RNA transcripts, was used to amplify TCR beta CDR3 regions. First-round RT-PCR targeting the TCR CDR3 was performed with the HTBI primer set. TCRdb called the multiplex PCR reads again in MiXCR, with one record for every CDR3 protein. The sample contains fewer than 650,000 distinct CDR3 sequences, over 12% of which appear only once. The V gene's germline CDR1 is LNHDA and CDR2 SQIVND (reference sequence). Losses at the gene ends were 0 bases for V and 11 bases for J; bases not matched to a gene: 9. This CDR3 is built from 15 residues. As to this clonotype: As yet, its antigen is unknown.

This sequence joins TRBV19 and TRBJ1-5, with TRBD1 matching over 8 bases. Specimen: blood. The TCR comes from a woman aged 18 to 35 with Graves' ophthalmopathy. CDR3 in amino acids: CASSIDPTGVGSQHF. For the CDR3, the DNA is TGTGCCAGTAGTATAGACCCGACAGGGGTGGGTTCCCAGCATTTT. The full variable domain, rest sourced from reference TRBV19 and TRBJ1-5, is DGGITQSPKYLFRKEGQNVTLSCEQNLNHDAMYWYRQDPGQGLRLIYYSQIVNDFQKGDIAEGYSVSREKKESFPLTVTSAQKNPTAFYLCASSIDPTGVGSQHFGDGTRLSIL.